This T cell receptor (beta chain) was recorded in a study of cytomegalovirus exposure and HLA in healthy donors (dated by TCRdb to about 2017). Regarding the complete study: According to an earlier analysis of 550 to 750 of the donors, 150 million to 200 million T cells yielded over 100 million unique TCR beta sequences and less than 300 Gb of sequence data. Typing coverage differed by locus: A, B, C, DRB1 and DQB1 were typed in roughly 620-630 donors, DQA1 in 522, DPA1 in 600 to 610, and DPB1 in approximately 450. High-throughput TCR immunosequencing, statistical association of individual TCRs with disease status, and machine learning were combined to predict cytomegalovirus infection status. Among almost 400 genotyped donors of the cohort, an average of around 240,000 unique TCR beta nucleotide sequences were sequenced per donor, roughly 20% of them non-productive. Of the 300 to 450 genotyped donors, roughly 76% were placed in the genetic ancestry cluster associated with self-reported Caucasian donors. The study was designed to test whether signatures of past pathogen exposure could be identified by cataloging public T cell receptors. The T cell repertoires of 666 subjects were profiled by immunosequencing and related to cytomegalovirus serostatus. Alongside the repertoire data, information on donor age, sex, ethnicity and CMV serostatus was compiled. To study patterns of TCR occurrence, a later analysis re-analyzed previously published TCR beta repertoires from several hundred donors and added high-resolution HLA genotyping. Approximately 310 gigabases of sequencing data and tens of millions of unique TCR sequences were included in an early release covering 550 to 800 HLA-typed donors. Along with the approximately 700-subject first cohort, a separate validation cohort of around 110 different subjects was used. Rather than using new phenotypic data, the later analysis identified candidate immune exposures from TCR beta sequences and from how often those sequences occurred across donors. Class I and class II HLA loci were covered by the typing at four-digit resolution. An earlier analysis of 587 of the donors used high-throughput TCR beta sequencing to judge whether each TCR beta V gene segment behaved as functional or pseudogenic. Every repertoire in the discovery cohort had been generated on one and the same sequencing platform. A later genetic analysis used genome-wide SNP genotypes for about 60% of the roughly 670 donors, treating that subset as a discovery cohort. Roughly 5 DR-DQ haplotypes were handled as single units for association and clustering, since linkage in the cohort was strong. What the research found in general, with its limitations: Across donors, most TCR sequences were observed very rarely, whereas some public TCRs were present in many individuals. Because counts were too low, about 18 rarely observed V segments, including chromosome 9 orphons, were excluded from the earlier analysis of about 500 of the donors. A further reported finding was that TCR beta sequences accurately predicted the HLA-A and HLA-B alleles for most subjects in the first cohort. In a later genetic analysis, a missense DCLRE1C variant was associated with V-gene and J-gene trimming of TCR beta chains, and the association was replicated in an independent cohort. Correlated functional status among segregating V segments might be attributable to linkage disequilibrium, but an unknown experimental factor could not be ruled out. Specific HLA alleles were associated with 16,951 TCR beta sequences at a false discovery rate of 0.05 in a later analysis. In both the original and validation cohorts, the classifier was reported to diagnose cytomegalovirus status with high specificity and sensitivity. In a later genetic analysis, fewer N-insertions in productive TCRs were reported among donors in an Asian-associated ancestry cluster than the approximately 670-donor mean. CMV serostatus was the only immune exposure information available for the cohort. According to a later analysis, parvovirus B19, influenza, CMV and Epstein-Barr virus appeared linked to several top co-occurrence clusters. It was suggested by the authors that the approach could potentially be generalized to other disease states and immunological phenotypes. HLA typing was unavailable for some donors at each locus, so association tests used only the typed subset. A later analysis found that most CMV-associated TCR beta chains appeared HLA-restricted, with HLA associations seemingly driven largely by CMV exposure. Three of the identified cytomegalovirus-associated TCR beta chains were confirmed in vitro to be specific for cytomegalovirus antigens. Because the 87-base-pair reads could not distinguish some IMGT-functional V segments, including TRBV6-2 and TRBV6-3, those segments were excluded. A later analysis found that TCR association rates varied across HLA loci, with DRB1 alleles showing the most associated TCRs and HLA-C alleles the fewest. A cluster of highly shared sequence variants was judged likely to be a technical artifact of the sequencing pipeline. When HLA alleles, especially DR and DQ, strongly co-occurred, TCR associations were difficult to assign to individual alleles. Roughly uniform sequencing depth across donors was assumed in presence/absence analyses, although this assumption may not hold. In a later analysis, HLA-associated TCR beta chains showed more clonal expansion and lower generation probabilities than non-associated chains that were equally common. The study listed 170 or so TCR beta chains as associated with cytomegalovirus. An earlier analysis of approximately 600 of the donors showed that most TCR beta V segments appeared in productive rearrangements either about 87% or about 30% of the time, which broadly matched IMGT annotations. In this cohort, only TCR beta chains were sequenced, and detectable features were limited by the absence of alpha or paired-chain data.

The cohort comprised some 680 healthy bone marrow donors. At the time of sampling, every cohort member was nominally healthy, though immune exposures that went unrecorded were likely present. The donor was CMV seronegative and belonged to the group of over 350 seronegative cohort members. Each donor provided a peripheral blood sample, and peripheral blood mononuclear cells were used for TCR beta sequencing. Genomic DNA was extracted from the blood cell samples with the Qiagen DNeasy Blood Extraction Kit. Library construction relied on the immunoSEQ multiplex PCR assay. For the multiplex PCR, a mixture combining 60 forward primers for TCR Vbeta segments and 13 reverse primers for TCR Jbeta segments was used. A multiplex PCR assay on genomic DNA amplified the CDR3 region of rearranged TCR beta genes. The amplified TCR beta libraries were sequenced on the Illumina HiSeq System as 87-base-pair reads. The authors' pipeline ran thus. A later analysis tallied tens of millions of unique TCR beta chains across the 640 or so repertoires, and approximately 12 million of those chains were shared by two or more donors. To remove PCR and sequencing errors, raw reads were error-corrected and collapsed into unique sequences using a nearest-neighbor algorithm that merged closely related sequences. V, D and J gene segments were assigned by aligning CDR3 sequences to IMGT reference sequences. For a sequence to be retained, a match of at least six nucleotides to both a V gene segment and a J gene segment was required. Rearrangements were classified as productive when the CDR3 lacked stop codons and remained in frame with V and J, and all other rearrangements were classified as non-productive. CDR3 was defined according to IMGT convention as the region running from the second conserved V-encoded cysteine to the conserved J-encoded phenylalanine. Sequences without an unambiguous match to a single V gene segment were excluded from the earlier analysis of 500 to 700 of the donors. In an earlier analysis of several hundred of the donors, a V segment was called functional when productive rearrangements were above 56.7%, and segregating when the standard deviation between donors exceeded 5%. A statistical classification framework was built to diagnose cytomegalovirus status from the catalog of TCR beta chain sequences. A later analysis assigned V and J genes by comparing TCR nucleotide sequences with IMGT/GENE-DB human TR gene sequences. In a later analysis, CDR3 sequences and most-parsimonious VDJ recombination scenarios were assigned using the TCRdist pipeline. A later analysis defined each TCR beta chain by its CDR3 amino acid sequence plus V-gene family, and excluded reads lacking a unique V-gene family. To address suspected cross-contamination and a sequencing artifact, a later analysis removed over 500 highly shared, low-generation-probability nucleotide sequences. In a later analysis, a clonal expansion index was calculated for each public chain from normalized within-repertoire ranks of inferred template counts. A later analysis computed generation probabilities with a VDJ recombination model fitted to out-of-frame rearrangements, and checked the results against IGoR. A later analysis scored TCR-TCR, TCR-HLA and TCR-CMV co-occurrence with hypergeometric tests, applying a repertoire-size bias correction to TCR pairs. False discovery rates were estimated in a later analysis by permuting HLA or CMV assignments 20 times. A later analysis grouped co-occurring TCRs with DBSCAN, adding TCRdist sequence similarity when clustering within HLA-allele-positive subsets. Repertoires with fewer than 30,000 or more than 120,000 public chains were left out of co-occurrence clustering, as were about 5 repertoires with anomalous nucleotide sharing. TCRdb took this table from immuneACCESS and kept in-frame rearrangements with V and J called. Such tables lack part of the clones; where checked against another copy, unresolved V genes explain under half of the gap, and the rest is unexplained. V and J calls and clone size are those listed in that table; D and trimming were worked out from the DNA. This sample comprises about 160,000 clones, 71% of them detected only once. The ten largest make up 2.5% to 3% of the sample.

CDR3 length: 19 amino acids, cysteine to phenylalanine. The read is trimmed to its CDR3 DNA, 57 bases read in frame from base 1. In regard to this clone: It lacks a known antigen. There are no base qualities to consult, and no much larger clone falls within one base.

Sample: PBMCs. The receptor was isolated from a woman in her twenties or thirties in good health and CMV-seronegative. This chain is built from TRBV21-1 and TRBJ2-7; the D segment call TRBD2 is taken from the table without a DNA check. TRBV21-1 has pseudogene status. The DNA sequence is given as TGTGCCAGCAGCGCCCTCCCCGGGACTAGCGGGAAAGGCGGCTACGAGCAGTACTTC. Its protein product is CASSALPGTSGKGGYEQYF.